What follows are 4 T cell receptor beta chains derived from one specimen sequenced in a study of blood T cell repertoires in COVID-19. Using immunoSEQ multiplex PCR, the repertoire was profiled, and TCRdb retains in-frame clones only, with some absent. This table has some 460,000 clones, around 88% appearing once. The sequenced material came from peripheral blood. The origin of the receptors is a woman aged 30 to 39 with acute or convalescent COVID-19.

J is TRBJ1-1 and V is TRBV3-1 (or the pseudogene TRBV3-2); a weak D match, TRBD1 (5 bases). The CDR3 spans 14 residues. Trimming removed 4 bases from V and 2 bases from J, with 11 bases in between. Per the germline V gene, CDR1 is LGHDT and CDR2 is YNNKEL (reference sequence). CDR3 protein: CASSPRQYNTEAFF. The CDR3, as DNA: TGTGCCAGCAGCCCCAGACAGTATAACACTGAAGCTTTCTTT.

The genes are TRBV2 and TRBJ1-2, with 7 bases matching TRBD1. The V gene end was trimmed by 8 bases and the J gene end by 5 bases; junction bases not matched to a gene: 11. The germline CDR1 and CDR2 sequences are SNHLY and FYNNEI. The CDR3 sequence is 14 residues long. The CDR3 bases are TGTGCCAGCCCTTCAATACAGGGGATGTATGGCTACACCTTC. This translates into CASPSIQGMYGYTF.

This clone was recorded a few times. The chain joins TRBV5-1 to TRBJ2-2; 13 bases are a match to TRBD2. CDR1 is SGHRS and CDR2 is YFSETQ in the germline V gene. With V trimmed by 4 bases and J by 5 bases, 2 bases remained unmatched. The CDR3 is 15 amino acids. The CDR3 region has the DNA TGCGCCAGCAGCGAGACTAGCGGGGGGACCGGGGAGCTGTTTTTT. Translation: CASSETSGGTGELFF.

This clone was observed once. J is TRBJ2-5 and V is TRBV6-1; TRBD2 is a possible D gene (6 bases). This CDR3 comprises 18 residues. Deletions cut 3 bases from V and 5 bases from J, with 25 bases between. Germline values: CDR1 MNHNS, CDR2 SASEGT. CDR3 coding DNA: TGTGCCAGCAGTGATCTACCCCGCGGGGCAGGGTTGAGGGAGACCCAGTACTTC. Encoded protein: CASSDLPRGAGLRETQYF.